Following are 23 T cell receptor beta chains from one sample sequenced in a study of T-cell memory formation after mild COVID-19. TCRdb re-analysed the 5' RACE reads in MiXCR, keeping a single row per CDR3 protein. The sample contains roughly 400,000 distinct CDR3 sequences, more than 20% of which appear only once. Sequencing input: PBMCs or a T cell subset sorted from them (not recorded which). These receptors all stem from an adult woman who had mild COVID-19 (a few samples of this study predate the infection). Cell type and time point are not known.

The genes are TRBV7-2 and TRBJ2-7, with 7 bases fitting TRBD1. The CDR3 loop spans 15 amino acids. V shed 8 bases, J shed 0 bases, and the junction held 10 bases outside the gene matches. Looked up from germline, CDR1 is SGHTA and CDR2 is FQGNSA. This CDR3 is CASGRTGTASYEQYF. For the CDR3, the DNA is TGTGCCAGCGGTCGTACCGGGACAGCCTCCTACGAGCAGTACTTC.

The chain couples TRBV7-9 to TRBJ2-1; 10 nucleotides match TRBD1. The CDR3 runs to 16 residues. V lost 1 base to trimming and J lost 1 base; unmatched junction nucleotides: 1. The germline V gene has CDR1 SEHNR and CDR2 FQNEAQ (reference sequence). CDR3 bases: TGTGCCAGCAGCTTAGGGGGACAGGGGTCCTACAATGAGCAGTTCTTC. Its translation is CASSLGGQGSYNEQFF.

The genes are TRBV24-1 and TRBJ2-7; 8 bases map to TRBD2. CDR1 is KGHDR and CDR2 is SFDVKD in the germline V gene. V shed 3 bases, J shed 1 base, and the junction held 7 bases outside the gene matches. The CDR3 is made up of 16 amino acids. The DNA for the CDR3 is TGTGCCACCAGTGATGTTAGTAGCGGGAAATCCTACGAGCAGTACTTC. Amino acids: CATSDVSSGKSYEQYF.

V usage is TRBV4-3 and J usage is TRBJ2-2; D perhaps matches TRBD2 (6 bases). The CDR3 extends over 15 amino acids. Germline lookup yields CDR1 LGHNA and CDR2 YSLEER. The V end was cut by 0 bases, the J end by 5 bases, with 10 bases between. DNA for the CDR3: TGCGCCAGCAGCCAAGAGTTCCTAGCGACCGGGGAGCTGTTTTTT. Its translation: CASSQEFLATGELFF.

This chain connects TRBV18 to TRBJ2-5; D remains ambiguous. The CDR3 spans 13 residues. V was clipped by 4 bases and J by 3 bases, with 9 bases between them. Germline assignment: CDR1 KGHSH and CDR2 LQKENI. The CDR3: CASSLIREETQYF. CDR3 sequence (DNA): TGTGCCAGCTCACTCATAAGGGAAGAGACCCAGTACTTC.

V and J are TRBV24-1 and TRBJ2-1; the D gene could be TRBD1 or TRBD2 (7 bases each). This CDR3 has 14 amino acids. Per germline, CDR1 KGHDR and CDR2 SFDVKD. Trimming cost V 5 bases and J 9 bases, with 16 bases left between them. The CDR3 here is CATSVTPGGGEQFF. The DNA for the CDR3 is TGTGCCACCAGTGTAACCCCAGGGGGGGGTGAGCAGTTCTTC.

The rearrangement joins TRBV7-3 to TRBJ1-1; 9 bases are a match to TRBD1. The CDR3 contains 13 residues. Unmatched junction bases numbered 4, after V lost 5 bases and J lost 6 bases. CDR1 and CDR2 from the germline V gene are SGHTA and FQGTGA. This CDR3 is CASSVDRGAEAFF. The CDR3 DNA reads TGTGCCAGCAGCGTAGACAGGGGGGCTGAAGCTTTCTTT.

The rearrangement uses TRBV5-1 and TRBJ2-3, with a possible D match to TRBD2 (6 bases). The V end lost 1 base, the J end lost 5 bases, and 17 bases lay between the germline ends. Germline CDR1 reads SGHRS; CDR2 reads YFSETQ. The CDR3 has 16 amino acids. CDR3 protein: CASSLSPTGGGDTQYF. The CDR3 nucleotides are TGCGCCAGCAGCTTGAGTCCTACCGGGGGTGGAGATACGCAGTATTTT.

A single count supports this clonotype. J is TRBJ1-4 and V is TRBV2, with TRBD1 identical over 7 bases. Germline CDR1 and CDR2: SNHLY and FYNNEI. This CDR3 is built from 15 residues. The trim removed 5 bases at V and 0 bases at J, leaving 3 bases unmatched. The CDR3 DNA sequence: TGTGCCAGCAGTTGGGACAGAGCAACTAATGAAAAACTGTTTTTT. Amino acid sequence: CASSWDRATNEKLFF.

The chain couples TRBV7-6 to TRBJ1-1, with D perhaps TRBD1 (5 bases). V dropped 3 bases and J dropped 5 bases, with 10 bases sitting between them. This CDR3 is built from 13 residues. CDR1 SGHVS and CDR2 FNYEAQ come from the germline V gene. CDR3 coding DNA: TGTGCCAGCAGCTTGAGCAGGGTAACTGAAGCTTTCTTT. The encoded protein is CASSLSRVTEAFF.

The rearrangement links TRBV7-2 to TRBJ2-2; TRBD2 matches at 7 bases. CDR3 length: 14 amino acids. In germline, CDR1 is SGHTA, CDR2 FQGNSA. The trim removed 10 bases at V and 8 bases at J, leaving 13 bases unmatched. The CDR3 sequence: CATPGGRVTGELFF. CDR3 sequence (DNA): TGTGCCACTCCGGGCGGGAGAGTTACTGGGGAGCTGTTTTTT. Filled out from reference TRBV7-2 and TRBJ2-2, the complete variable domain reads GAGVSQSPSNKVTEKGKDVELRCDPISGHTALYWYRQSLGQGLEFLIYFQGNSAPDKSGLPSDRFSAERTGGSVSTLTIQRTQQEDSAVYLCATPGGRVTGELFFGEGSRLTVL.

V is TRBV4-1 and J is TRBJ1-4; 8 bases align to TRBD1. The germline gives CDR1 MGHRA, CDR2 YSYEKL. The CDR3 is made up of 15 amino acids. V lost 4 bases, J lost 3 bases, and 4 bases stayed unmatched. CDR3 coding DNA: TGCGCCAGCAGCCTACGACAGGGGCCTAATGAAAAACTGTTTTTT. It is translated as CASSLRQGPNEKLFF.

This clonotype was seen at least ten times. The gene calls are TRBV14 and TRBJ2-2; D call uncertain. Between the trimmed V and J ends, which lost 4 bases and 5 bases, there was a span of 8 bases. The length of the CDR3 is 13 residues. Germline-derived CDR1 and CDR2 are SGHDN and FVKESK. The CDR3 DNA reads as TGTGCCAGCAGCCCCATCTGGACCGGGGAGCTGTTTTTT. It is translated as CASSPIWTGELFF.

This clonotype was counted between two and nine times. The gene calls are TRBV7-3 and TRBJ2-1, with TRBD1 matching over 11 bases. J lost 6 bases, V lost 6 bases, and 4 bases had no gene match. The CDR3 is 14 residues long. CDR1 and CDR2 from the germline V gene are SGHTA and FQGTGA. The CDR3 nucleotides are TGTGCCAGCAGACCCGGACAGGGGGCCAATGAGCAGTTCTTC. Its protein product is CASRPGQGANEQFF.

V gene TRBV15 combines with J gene TRBJ2-2; D not certain. This CDR3 region has 17 residues. Germline-derived CDR1 and CDR2 are LNHNV and YYDKDF (reference sequence). V was shortened by 0 bases and J by 4 bases, with 15 bases between the two germline ends. The CDR3 sequence is CATSRDRSSAGTGELFF. The CDR3 region has the DNA TGTGCCACCAGCAGAGATCGGTCGAGCGCCGGCACCGGGGAGCTGTTTTTT.

The sample holds a few counts of this clonotype. J is TRBJ2-5 and V is TRBV6-6, with 15 nucleotides matching TRBD2. After removal of 6 bases from V and 5 bases from J, the junction contained 7 bases not matched to a gene. CDR1 is MNHNY and CDR2 is SVGAGI in the germline V gene (reference sequence). This CDR3 has 16 residues. The CDR3 loop is CASSQGTSGRMETQYF. The CDR3 bases are TGTGCCAGCAGCCAGGGGACTAGCGGGAGGATGGAGACCCAGTACTTC.

The chain is built from TRBV5-1 and TRBJ1-2; D is uncertain. CDR3 length: 14 residues. Germline CDR1 and CDR2: SGHRS and YFSETQ. The V end was cut by 0 bases, the J end by 2 bases, with 8 bases between. CDR3 loop: CASSLAAENYGYTF. The CDR3 nucleotides read TGCGCCAGCAGCTTGGCCGCAGAGAACTATGGCTACACCTTC.

This chain connects TRBV5-6 to TRBJ1-5, with TRBD1 as a possible D gene (6 bases). CDR1 and CDR2 (germline): SGHDT, YYEEEE. CDR3 length: 16 amino acids. The V gene lost 0 bases and the J gene lost 4 bases, with 14 bases spanning the gap. The CDR3 sequence is CASSLGGAFGNQPQHF. The CDR3 DNA sequence: TGTGCCAGCAGCTTGGGGGGGGCTTTTGGTAATCAGCCCCAGCATTTT. Filled out from reference TRBV5-6 and TRBJ1-5, the complete variable domain reads DAGVTQSPTHLIKTRGQQVTLRCSPKSGHDTVSWYQQALGQGPQFIFQYYEEEERQRGNFPDRFSGHQFPNYSSELNVNALLLGDSALYLCASSLGGAFGNQPQHFGDGTRLSIL.

This clonotype was seen only a few times. The chain joins TRBV6-2 or TRBV6-3 to TRBJ2-7; 8 bases agree with TRBD1. Germline V CDR1 and CDR2: MNHEY, SVGEGT. There are 17 residues in the CDR3. Losses at the gene ends were 0 bases for V and 6 bases for J; bases not matched to a gene: 13. CDR3 coding DNA: TGTGCCAGCAGTTACTCGTCTCCGGGACAGGTCGGAGGCGAGCAGTACTTC. Translating it yields CASSYSSPGQVGGEQYF.

The gene calls are TRBV10-2 and TRBJ2-4; D unclear. Germline CDR1 is WSHSY and CDR2 is SAAADI. V was pared by 0 bases and J by 0 bases, with 6 bases between. The CDR3 contains 15 residues. CDR3 loop: CASSESGLAKNIQYF. In DNA form, the CDR3 reads TGCGCCAGCAGTGAGTCGGGTCTAGCCAAAAACATTCAGTACTTC.

This clonotype was seen a few times. The chain is built from TRBV12-3 or TRBV12-4 and TRBJ1-5, with D possibly TRBD1 on 6 matching bases. The CDR3 length is 16 residues. V lost 5 bases to trimming and J lost 3 bases, with 17 bases between them. The CDR3 DNA sequence: TGTGCCAGCAGTCTCCGGGACACTTATCTCAATCAGCCCCAGCATTTT. Translation gives CASSLRDTYLNQPQHF.

This clonotype was seen a handful of times. The CDR3 DNA reads TGTGCCAGCAGCTTCCTGCGGACAGGGGGTAAAGAGACCCAGTACTTC. Its protein is CASSFLRTGGKETQYF. This chain joins TRBV7-9 and TRBJ2-5; 10 bases are shared with TRBD1. The CDR3 runs to 16 residues. Germline values: CDR1 SEHNR, CDR2 FQNEAQ (reference sequence). The V segment lost 3 bases and the J segment 3 bases; nucleotides outside the gene matches: 7.

V and J are TRBV18 and TRBJ2-6; D unclear. There are 15 residues in the CDR3. The V and J ends lost 6 bases and 1 base respectively, with 10 bases between them. Germline V gene sequence: CDR1 KGHSH, CDR2 LQKENI. The CDR3, as DNA: TGTGCCAGCTCGCAGATGTATTCTGGGGCCAACGTCCTGACTTTC. It translates to CASSQMYSGANVLTF.